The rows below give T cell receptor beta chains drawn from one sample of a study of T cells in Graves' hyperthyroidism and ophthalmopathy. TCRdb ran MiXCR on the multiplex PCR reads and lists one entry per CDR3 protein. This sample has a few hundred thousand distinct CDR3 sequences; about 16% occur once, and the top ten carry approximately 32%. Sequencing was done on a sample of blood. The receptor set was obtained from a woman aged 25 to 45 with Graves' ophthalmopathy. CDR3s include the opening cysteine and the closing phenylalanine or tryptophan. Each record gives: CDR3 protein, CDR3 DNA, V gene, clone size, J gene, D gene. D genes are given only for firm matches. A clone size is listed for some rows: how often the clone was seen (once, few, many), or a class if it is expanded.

CATSDSLGNNEQFF | TGTGCCACCAGTGACTCACTAGGTAACAATGAGCAGTTCTTC | TRBV24-1 | - | TRBJ2-1 | -
CAWSQTSGQETQYF | TGTGCCTGGAGCCAGACTAGCGGGCAAGAGACCCAGTACTTC | TRBV30 | few | TRBJ2-5 | TRBD2
CASSFRGSTEAFF | TGTGCCAGCAGTTTTCGGGGGAGTACTGAAGCTTTCTTT | TRBV27 | many | TRBJ1-1 | -
CSVGRTGGLFF | TGCAGCGTTGGGCGCACCGGGGGGCTGTTTTTT | TRBV29-1 | - | TRBJ2-2 | -
CSATGDEDTQYF | TGCAGTGCAACCGGGGACGAGGATACGCAGTATTTT | TRBV20-1 | many | TRBJ2-3 | -
CASSLVGRVNEQFF | TGCGCCAGCAGCTTGGTTGGGAGAGTAAATGAGCAGTTCTTC | TRBV5-1 | few | TRBJ2-1 | -
CASSLQGAYGYTF | TGTGCCAGCAGCCTACAGGGGGCTTATGGCTACACCTTC | TRBV6-1 | - | TRBJ1-2 | TRBD1
CASSPVTGYEAFF | TGTGCCAGCAGTCCCGTTACGGGGTATGAAGCTTTCTTT | TRBV28 | - | TRBJ1-1 | -
CSVRIRKDTEALF | TGCAGCGTTAGAATCCGGAAGGACACTGAAGCTCTCTTT | TRBV29-1 | once | TRBJ1-1 | -
CASTLGGLKTQYF | TGTGCCAGCACATTGGGGGGGCTGAAGACCCAGTACTTC | TRBV28 | many | TRBJ2-5 | -
CASSLGPLAPEAFF | TGTGCCAGCAGCTTAGGACCCTTAGCCCCTGAAGCTTTCTTT | TRBV5-5 | many | TRBJ1-1 | -
CATSDWLAGGDEQFF | TGTGCCACCAGTGATTGGCTAGCGGGGGGGGATGAGCAGTTCTTC | TRBV24-1 | few | TRBJ2-1 | TRBD2
CASSMGQNTEAFF | TGTGCCAGTAGTATGGGACAGAACACTGAAGCTTTCTTT | TRBV19 | - | TRBJ1-1 | -